A selection of T cell receptor beta chains follows, all from one sample in a study of blood T cell repertoires in COVID-19. The repertoire was sequenced with immunoSEQ multiplex PCR; TCRdb's copy has only in-frame clones and lacks some. The table lists around 130,000 clones, around nine tenths of them singletons. The specimen sequenced was peripheral blood. The source is a woman aged 50 to 60 with acute or convalescent COVID-19. Each CDR3 is given without its conserved first and last residue. The order of the fields is V gene, J gene, D gene, CDR3 protein. A D gene is named only where the DNA matches it firmly.

TRBV7-2	TRBJ2-1	-	ASSLLQGPYNEQF
TRBV6-5	TRBJ2-3	TRBD2	ASIYRGERTDTQY
TRBV21-1	TRBJ2-1	-	ASSSPGQGGYNEQF
TRBV10-2	TRBJ1-4	-	ASSDLGGTEKLF
TRBV4-1	TRBJ1-1	-	ASSQDWGGSEAF
TRBV19	TRBJ1-2	TRBD1	ASSPDRGNYGYT
TRBV19	TRBJ1-3	-	ASSRLAPEGTIY
TRBV30	TRBJ2-5	-	AWISPTGETQY
TRBV2	TRBJ1-5	TRBD1	ASSGPGQGAQPQH
TRBV2	TRBJ1-2	-	ASSALVAGKYGYT
TRBV19	TRBJ1-2	TRBD1	ASSGNRGIGGYT
TRBV4-1	TRBJ1-1	TRBD1	ASSPPTGGHVRAF
TRBV13	TRBJ1-2	-	ASSLGGLGYGYT
TRBV15	TRBJ1-2	TRBD1	ATSRYRQGQGT
TRBV21-1	TRBJ2-7	-	ASSKSGAETSPYEQY
TRBV4-2	TRBJ1-3	-	ASSQIGSRVGNTIY
TRBV7-9	TRBJ2-4	TRBD2	ASSLAASGSAIQY
TRBV15	TRBJ2-7	TRBD2	ATSRERGSYEQY
TRBV6-2/TRBV6-3	TRBJ2-7	-	ASSYQGLGYEQY
TRBV19	TRBJ2-5	TRBD1	ASSSPPGTGGQETQY
TRBV18	TRBJ1-1	TRBD1	ASSPIPGTVTEAF
TRBV15	TRBJ2-1	TRBD1	ATSSGSLWGQGGNEQF
TRBV7-6	TRBJ2-3	TRBD2	ASSLIGGAADTQY
TRBV24-1	TRBJ2-2	-	ATSGETSPGELF
TRBV21-1	TRBJ1-4	-	ASSIKGTATNEKLF
TRBV30	TRBJ2-7	TRBD1	AWTDRVSYEQY
TRBV6-2/TRBV6-3	TRBJ2-7	-	ASSPRGSLYEQY
TRBV29-1	TRBJ2-7	TRBD2	SVVIAGGSYEQY
TRBV18	TRBJ1-2	TRBD1	ASSPGQGASYGYT
TRBV2	TRBJ1-2	-	ASQNRAPGDYGYT
TRBV6-2/TRBV6-3	TRBJ1-2	-	ASSWDNLSGYT
TRBV6-2/TRBV6-3	TRBJ1-1	-	ASSYRQGIEAF
TRBV6-6	TRBJ2-3	TRBD2	ASSPPRTSGNTDTQY
TRBV5-6	TRBJ1-6	-	ASSDRSGSPLH
TRBV6-5	TRBJ2-4	TRBD2	ASRVLTSGNIQY
TRBV30	TRBJ2-5	TRBD2	AWGAGGPETQY
TRBV7-2	TRBJ1-4	-	ASSLEGVTNEKLF
TRBV7-2	TRBJ1-6	-	ASTLGHLYNSPLH
TRBV9	TRBJ2-3	-	ASSIYGGTDTQY
TRBV2	TRBJ1-1	-	ASSGSGFTEAF
TRBV6-2/TRBV6-3	TRBJ2-2	TRBD1	ASSRPGTGTGELF
TRBV30	TRBJ1-3	-	AWSVGGFGNTIY
TRBV6-4	TRBJ1-5	-	ASSENPNQPQH
TRBV18	TRBJ1-1	TRBD1	ASSPRQGFSINTEAF
TRBV29-1	TRBJ1-2	-	SVDSFYGYT
TRBV27	TRBJ2-7	-	ASGSAGTYEQY
TRBV2	TRBJ1-5	-	ASSPNSDNQPQH